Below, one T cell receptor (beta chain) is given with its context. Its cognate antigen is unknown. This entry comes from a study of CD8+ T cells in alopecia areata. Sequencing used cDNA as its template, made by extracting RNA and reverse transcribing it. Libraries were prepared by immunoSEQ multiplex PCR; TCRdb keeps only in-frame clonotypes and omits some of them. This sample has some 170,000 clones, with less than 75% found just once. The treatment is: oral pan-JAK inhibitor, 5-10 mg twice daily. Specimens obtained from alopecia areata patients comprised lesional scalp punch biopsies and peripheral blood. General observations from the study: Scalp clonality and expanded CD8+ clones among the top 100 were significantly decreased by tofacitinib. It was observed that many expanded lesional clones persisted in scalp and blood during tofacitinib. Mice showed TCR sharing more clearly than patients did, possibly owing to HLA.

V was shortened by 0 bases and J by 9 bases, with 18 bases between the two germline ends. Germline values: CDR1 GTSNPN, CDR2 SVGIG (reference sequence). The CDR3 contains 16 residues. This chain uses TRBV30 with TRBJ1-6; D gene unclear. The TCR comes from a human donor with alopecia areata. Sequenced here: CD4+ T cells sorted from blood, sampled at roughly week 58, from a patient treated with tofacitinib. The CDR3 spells CAWSVGGSPRGSPLHF. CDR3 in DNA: TGTGCCTGGAGTGTAGGCGGATCGCCCCGGGGTTCACCCCTCCACTTT.